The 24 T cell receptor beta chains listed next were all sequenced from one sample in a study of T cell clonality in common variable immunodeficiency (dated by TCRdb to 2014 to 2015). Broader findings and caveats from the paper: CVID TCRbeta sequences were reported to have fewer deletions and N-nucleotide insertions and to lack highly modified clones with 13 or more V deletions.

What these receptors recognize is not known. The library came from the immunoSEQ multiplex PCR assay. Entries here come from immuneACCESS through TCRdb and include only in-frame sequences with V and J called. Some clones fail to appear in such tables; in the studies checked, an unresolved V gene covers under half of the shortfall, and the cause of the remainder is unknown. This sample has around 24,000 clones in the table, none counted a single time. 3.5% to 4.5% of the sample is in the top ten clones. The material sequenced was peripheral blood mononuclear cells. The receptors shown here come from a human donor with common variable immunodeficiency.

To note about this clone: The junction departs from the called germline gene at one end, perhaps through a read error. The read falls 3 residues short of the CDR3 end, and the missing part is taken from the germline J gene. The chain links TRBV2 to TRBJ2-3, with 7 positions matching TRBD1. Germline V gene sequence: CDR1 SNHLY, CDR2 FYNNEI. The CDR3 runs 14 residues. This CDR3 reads CASGEFRGSDTQYF. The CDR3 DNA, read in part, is TGTGCCAGCGGTGAATTCAGGGGGTCTGATACG.

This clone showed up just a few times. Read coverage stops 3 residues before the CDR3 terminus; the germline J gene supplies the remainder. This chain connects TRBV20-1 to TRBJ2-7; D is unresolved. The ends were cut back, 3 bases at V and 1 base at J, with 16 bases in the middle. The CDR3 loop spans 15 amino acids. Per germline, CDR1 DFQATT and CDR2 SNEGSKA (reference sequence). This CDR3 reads CSASKMKGLSYEQYF. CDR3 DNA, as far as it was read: TGCAGTGCTAGCAAGATGAAGGGCCTTTCCTACGAG.

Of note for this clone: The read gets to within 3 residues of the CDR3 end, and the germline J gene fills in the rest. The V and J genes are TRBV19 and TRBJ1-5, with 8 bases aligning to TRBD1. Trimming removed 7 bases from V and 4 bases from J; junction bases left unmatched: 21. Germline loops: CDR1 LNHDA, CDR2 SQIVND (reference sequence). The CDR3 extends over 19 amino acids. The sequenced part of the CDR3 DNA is TGTGCCAGTACCGAGTATATCCCCACCCGCGACAGGGGTAATCAGCCC. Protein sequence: CASTEYIPTRDRGNQP. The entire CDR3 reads CASTEYIPTRDRGNQPQHF.

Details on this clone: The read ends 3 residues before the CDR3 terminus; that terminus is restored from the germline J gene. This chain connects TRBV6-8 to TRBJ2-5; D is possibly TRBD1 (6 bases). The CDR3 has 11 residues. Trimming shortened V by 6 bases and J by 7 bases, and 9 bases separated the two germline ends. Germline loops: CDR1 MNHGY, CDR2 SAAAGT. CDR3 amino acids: CASRKQGTQYF. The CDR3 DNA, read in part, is TGTGCCAGCAGAAAACAGGGGACC.

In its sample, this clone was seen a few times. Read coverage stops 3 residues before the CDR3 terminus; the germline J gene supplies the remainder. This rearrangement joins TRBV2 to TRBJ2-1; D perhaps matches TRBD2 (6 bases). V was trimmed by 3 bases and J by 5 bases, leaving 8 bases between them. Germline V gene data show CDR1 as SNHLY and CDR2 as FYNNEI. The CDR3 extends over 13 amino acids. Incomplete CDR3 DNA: TGTGCCAGCAGTGATCGCGGGGACAATGAG. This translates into CASSDRGDNE. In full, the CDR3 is CASSDRGDNEQFF.

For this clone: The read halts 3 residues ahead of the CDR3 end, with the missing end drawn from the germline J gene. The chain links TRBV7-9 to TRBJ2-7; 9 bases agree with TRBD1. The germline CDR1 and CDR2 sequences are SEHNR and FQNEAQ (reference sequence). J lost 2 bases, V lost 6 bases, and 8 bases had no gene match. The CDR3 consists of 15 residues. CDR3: CASSYTGQGPYEQYF. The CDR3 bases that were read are TGTGCCAGCAGTTACACGGGACAGGGTCCCTACGAG.

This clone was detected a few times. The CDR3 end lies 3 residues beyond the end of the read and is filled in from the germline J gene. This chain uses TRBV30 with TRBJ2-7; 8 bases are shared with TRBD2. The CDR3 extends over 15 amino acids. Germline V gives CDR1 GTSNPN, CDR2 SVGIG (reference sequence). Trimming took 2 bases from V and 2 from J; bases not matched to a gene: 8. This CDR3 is CAWSPLAAPTYEQYF. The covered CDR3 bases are TGTGCCTGGAGTCCACTAGCGGCGCCGACCTACGAG.

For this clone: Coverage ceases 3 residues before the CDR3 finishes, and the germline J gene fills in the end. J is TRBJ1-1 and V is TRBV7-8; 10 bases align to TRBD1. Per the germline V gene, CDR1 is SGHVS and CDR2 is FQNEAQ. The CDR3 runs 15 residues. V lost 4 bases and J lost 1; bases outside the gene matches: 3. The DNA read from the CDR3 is TGTGCCAGCAGCTCCCGGACAGGGGGGAACACTGAA. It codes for CASSSRTGGNTE. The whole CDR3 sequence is CASSSRTGGNTEAFF.

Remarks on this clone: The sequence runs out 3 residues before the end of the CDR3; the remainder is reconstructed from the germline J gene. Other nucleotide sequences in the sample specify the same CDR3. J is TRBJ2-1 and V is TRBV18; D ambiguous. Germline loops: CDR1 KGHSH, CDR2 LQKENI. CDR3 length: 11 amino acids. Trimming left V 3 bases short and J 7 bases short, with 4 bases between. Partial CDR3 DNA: TGTGCCAGCTCACCCCTTAATGAG. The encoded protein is CASSPLNE. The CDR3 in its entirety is CASSPLNEQFF.

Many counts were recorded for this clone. CDR3 amino acids: CAISQTDYEQYF. The part of the CDR3 DNA that was read is TGTGCCATCAGCCAGACAGATTACGAG. J is TRBJ2-7 and V is TRBV10-3; maybe TRBD1 (5 bases). Read sequence stops 3 residues before the CDR3 end, and the germline J gene provides the missing end. This CDR3 is 12 amino acids long. The V and J ends lost 6 bases and 4 bases respectively, with 10 bases between them. In germline, CDR1 is ENHRY, CDR2 SYGVKD.

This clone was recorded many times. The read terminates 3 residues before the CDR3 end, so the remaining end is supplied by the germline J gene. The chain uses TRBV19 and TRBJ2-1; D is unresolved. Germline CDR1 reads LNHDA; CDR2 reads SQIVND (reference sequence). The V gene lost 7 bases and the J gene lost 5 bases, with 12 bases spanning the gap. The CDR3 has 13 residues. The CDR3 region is CASTLHSNNEQFF. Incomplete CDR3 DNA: TGTGCCAGTACACTGCACAGCAACAATGAG.

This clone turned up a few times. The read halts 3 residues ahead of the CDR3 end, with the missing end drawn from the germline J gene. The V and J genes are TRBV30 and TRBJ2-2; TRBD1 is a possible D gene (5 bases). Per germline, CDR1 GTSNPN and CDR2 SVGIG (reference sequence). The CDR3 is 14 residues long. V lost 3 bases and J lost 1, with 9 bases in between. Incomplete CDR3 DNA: TGTGCCTGGAGGCTGACAGAGAACACCGGGGAG. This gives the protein CAWRLTENTGE. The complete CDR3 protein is CAWRLTENTGELFF.

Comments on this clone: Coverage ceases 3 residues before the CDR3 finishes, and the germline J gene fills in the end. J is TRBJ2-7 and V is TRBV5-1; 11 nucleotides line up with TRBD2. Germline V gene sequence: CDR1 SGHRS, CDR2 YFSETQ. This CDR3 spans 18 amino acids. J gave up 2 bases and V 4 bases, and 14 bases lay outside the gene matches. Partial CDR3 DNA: TGCGCCAGCAGCGGGACATATTCCGGGACTAGCGGAACCTACGAG. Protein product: CASSGTYSGTSGTYE. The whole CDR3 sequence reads CASSGTYSGTSGTYEQYF.

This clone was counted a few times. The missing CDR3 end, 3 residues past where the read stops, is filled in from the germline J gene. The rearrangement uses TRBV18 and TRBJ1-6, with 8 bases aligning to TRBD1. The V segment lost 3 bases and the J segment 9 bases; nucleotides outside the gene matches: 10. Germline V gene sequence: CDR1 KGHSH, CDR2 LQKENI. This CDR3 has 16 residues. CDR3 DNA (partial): TGTGCCAGCTCACCTCGAAAGACAGGGGCTAGTTCACCC. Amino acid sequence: CASSPRKTGASSP. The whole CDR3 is CASSPRKTGASSPLHF.

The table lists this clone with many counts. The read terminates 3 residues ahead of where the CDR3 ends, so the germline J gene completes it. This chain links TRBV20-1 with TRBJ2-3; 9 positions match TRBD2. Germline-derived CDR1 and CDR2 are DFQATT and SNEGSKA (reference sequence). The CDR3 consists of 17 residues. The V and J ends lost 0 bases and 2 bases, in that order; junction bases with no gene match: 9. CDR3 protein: CSARDQSGRWPTDTQYF. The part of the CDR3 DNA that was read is TGCAGTGCTAGAGATCAAAGCGGGAGGTGGCCCACAGATACG.

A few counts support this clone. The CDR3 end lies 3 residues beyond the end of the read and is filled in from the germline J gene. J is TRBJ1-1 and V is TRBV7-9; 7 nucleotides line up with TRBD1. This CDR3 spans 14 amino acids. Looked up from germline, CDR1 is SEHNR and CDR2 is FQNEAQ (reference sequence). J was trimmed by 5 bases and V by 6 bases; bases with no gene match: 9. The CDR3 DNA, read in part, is TGTGCCAGCAGTTCAAACAGGGGCAGGACTGAA. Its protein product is CASSSNRGRTE. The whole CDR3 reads CASSSNRGRTEAFF. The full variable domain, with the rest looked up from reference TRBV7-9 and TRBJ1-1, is DTGVSQNPRHKITKRGQNVTFRCDPISEHNRLYWYRQTLGQGPEFLTYFQNEAQLEKSRLLSDRFSAERPKGSFSTLEIQRTEQGDSAMYLCASSSNRGRTEAFFGQGTRLTVV.

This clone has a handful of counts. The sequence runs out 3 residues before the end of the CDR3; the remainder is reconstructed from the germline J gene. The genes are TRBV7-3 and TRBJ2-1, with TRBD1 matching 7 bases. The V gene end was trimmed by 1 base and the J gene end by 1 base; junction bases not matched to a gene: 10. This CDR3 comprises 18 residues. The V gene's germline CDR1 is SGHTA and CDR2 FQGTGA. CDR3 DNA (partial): TGTGCCAGCAGCTTAAGAGGGGGCCAAACCCAATCCTACAATGAG. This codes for CASSLRGGQTQSYNE. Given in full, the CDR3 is CASSLRGGQTQSYNEQFF.

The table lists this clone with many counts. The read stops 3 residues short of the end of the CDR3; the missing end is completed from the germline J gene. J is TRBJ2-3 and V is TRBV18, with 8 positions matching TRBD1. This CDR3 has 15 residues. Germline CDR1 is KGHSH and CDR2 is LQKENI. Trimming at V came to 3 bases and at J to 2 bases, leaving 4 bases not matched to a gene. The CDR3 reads CASSPRTGNTDTQYF. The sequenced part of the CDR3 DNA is TGTGCCAGCTCACCTCGGACAGGGAACACAGATACG. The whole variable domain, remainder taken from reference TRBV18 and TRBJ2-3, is NAGVMQNPRHLVRRRGQEARLRCSPMKGHSHVYWYRQLPEEGLKFMVYLQKENIIDESGMPKERFSAEFPKEGPSILRIQQVVRGDSAAYFCASSPRTGNTDTQYFGPGTRLTVL.

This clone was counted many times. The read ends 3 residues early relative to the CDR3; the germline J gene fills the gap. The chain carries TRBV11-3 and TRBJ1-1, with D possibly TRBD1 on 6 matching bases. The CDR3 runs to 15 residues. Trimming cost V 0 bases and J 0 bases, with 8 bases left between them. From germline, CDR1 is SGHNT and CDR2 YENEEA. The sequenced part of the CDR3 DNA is TGTGCCAGCAGCTTAGACGGACAGATGAACACTGAA. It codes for CASSLDGQMNTE. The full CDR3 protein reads CASSLDGQMNTEAFF.

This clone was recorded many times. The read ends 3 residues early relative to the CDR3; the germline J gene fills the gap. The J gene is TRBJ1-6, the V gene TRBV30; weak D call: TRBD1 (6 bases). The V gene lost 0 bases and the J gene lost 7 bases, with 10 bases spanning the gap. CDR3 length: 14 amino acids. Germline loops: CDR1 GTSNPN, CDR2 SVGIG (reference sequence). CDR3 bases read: TGTGCCTGGAGTGTATCAGGGGTCAATTCACCC. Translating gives CAWSVSGVNSP. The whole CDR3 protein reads CAWSVSGVNSPLHF. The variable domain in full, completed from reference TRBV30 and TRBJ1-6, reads SQTIHQWPATLVQPVGSPLSLECTVEGTSNPNLYWYRQAAGRGLQLLFYSVGIGQISSEVPQNLSASRPQDRQFILSSKKLLLSDSGFYLCAWSVSGVNSPLHFGNGTRLTVT.

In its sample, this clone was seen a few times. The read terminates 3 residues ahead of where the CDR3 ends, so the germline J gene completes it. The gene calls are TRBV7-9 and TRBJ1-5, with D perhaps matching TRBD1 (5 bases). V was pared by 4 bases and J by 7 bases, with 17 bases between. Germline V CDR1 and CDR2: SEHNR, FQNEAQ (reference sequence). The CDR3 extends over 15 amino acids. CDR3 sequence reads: CASSSPGGRKQPQHF. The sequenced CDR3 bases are TGTGCCAGCAGCTCGCCCGGGGGAAGGAAGCAGCCC.

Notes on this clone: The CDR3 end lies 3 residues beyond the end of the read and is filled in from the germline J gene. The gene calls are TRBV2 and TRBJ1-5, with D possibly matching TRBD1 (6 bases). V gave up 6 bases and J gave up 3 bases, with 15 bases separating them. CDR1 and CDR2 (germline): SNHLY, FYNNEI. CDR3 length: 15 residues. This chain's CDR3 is CASSKDRHPNQPQHF. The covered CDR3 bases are TGTGCCAGCAGCAAGGACAGACATCCCAATCAGCCC. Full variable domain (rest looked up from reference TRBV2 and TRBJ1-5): EPEVTQTPSHQVTQMGQEVILRCVPISNHLYFYWYRQILGQKVEFLVSFYNNEISEKSEIFDDQFSVERPDGSNFTLKIRSTKLEDSAMYFCASSKDRHPNQPQHFGDGTRLSIL.

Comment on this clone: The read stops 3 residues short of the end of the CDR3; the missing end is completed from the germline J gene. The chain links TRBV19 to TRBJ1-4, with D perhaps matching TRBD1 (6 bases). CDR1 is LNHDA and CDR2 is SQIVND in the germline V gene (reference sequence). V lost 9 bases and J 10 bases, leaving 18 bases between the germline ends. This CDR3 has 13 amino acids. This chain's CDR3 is CASDPHRAGKLFF. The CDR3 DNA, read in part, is TGTGCCAGCGATCCACACAGGGCAGGAAAA.

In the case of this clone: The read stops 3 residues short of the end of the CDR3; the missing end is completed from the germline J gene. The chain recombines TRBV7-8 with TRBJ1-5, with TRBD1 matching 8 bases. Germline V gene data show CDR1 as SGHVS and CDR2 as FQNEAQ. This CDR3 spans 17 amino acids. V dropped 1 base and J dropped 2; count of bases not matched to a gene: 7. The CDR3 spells CASSLGTGGFGNQPQHF. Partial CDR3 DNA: TGTGCCAGCAGCTTAGGCACAGGGGGTTTTGGCAATCAGCCC.